This TCR beta chain was captured by sequencing in a study of T-cell reconstitution after alpha-beta-depleted transplantation in children. TCRbeta library preparation incorporated unique molecular identifiers. One entry per CDR3 protein results from TCRdb running MiXCR on the PCR reads. The data contain approximately 240,000 distinct CDR3 sequences, around 8.9% of them singletons. CDR3 length: 14 residues. In germline, CDR1 is LGHNT, CDR2 FRNRAP. Trimming removed 6 bases at V and 0 bases at J, with 6 bases between. This clonotype was picked up many times. The material was PBMCs from the stem cell graft donor, obtained from the stem cell graft. This sequence joins TRBV12-5 and TRBJ1-6; D unresolved. This receptor was taken from a human donor who donated a stem cell graft to a child with SCID. This CDR3 is CASGQSSYNSPLHF. The CDR3 DNA is TGTGCTAGTGGACAGAGCTCCTATAATTCACCCCTCCACTTT.